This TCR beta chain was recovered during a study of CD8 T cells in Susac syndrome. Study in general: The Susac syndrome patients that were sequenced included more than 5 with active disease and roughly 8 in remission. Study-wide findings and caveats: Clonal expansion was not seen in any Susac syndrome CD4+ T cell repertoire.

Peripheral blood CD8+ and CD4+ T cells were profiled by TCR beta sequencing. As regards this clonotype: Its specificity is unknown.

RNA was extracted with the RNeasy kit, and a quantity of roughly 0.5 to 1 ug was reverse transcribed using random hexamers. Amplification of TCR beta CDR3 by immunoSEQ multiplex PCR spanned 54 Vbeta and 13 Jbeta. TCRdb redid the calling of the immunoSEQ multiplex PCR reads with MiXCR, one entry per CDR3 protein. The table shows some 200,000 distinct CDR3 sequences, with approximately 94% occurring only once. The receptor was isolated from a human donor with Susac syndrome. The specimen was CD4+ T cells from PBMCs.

DNA of the CDR3: TGTGCCAGCAAAAAGGAGGAACAGGGGCTTTCCTACGAGCAGTACTTC. Encoded protein: CASKKEEQGLSYEQYF. The gene calls are TRBV2 and TRBJ2-7; 7 nucleotides line up with TRBD1. The CDR3 contains 16 residues. The junction had 13 bases not matched to a gene; V was cut back by 7 bases and J by 1 base. Germline CDR1 SNHLY, CDR2 FYNNEI. Based on the CDR3 plus reference TRBV2 and TRBJ2-7, the full variable domain is EPEVTQTPSHQVTQMGQEVILRCVPISNHLYFYWYRQILGQKVEFLVSFYNNEISEKSEIFDDQFSVERPDGSNFTLKIRSTKLEDSAMYFCASKKEEQGLSYEQYFGPGTRLTVT.